These T cell receptor beta chains were read from a single sample in a study of blood T cells in healthy people across ages. TCRdb re-called the 5' RACE reads through MiXCR, storing one row per CDR3 protein. Found here are under 1 million distinct CDR3 sequences, roughly 44% of them singletons; the top ten hold approximately 19%. Sequencing was done on a sample of blood. These receptors were collected from a man aged 60 to 75 in good health. Each CDR3 is given with its conserved first and last residue. D genes are given only for firm matches. Clone size is not always given. Where it is, it says once, few, many or a class for expanded clones.

j_call | v_call | d_call | clone_size | cdr3_nt | cdr3_aa
TRBJ2-1 | TRBV30 | TRBD2 | - | TGTGCCTTAAGCGGGGGGCCATACAATGAGCAGTTCTTC | CALSGGPYNEQFF
TRBJ2-7 | TRBV20-1 | TRBD2 | - | TGCAGTGCTAGACCACTCAAGCGGGGGGCCAACGATGAGCAGTACTTC | CSARPLKRGANDEQYF
TRBJ2-1 | TRBV20-1 | TRBD2 | few | TGCAGTGCTAGGGGCCGACGGGGGGGCTCCTACAATGAGCAGTTCTTC | CSARGRRGGSYNEQFF
TRBJ2-7 | TRBV29-1 | - | - | TGCAGCGTTGTTTTTGGATACGAGCAGTACTTC | CSVVFGYEQYF
TRBJ2-5 | TRBV9 | - | - | TGTGCCAGCAGCGACGGTGGGTCTGGAGAGACCCAGTACTTC | CASSDGGSGETQYF
TRBJ1-2 | TRBV10-3 | TRBD1 | once | TGTGCCATCAGTGAGTCCAGACAGGGGGCAGTTGGCTACACCTTC | CAISESRQGAVGYTF
TRBJ2-5 | TRBV6-5 | - | - | TGTGCCAGCAGTTACGAGGTAGCGGTGACCCAAGAGACCCAGTACTTC | CASSYEVAVTQETQYF
TRBJ2-1 | TRBV27 | - | - | TGTGCCAGCAGTTGGTCCTCCTCCGGTGGGGAGCAGTTCTTC | CASSWSSSGGEQFF
TRBJ1-2 | TRBV4-3 | TRBD1 | few | TGCGCCAGCAGCCCAAACACAGGGGGCTATGGCTACACCTTC | CASSPNTGGYGYTF
TRBJ1-6 | TRBV4-3 | - | - | TGCGCCAGCAGCCAAGCTGACGGTGATAATTCACCCCTCCACTTT | CASSQADGDNSPLHF
TRBJ2-1 | TRBV27 | TRBD2 | few | TGTGCCAGCAGGAGCGGGGGTTCCTACAATGAGCAGTTCTTC | CASRSGGSYNEQFF
TRBJ2-5 | TRBV18 | - | few | TGTGCCAGCTCACCATTTTACAGCCAAGAGACCCAGTACTTC | CASSPFYSQETQYF
TRBJ1-1 | TRBV5-1 | TRBD1 | - | TGCGCCAGCAGCGCGAACAGGGGTAACACTGAAGCTTTCTTT | CASSANRGNTEAFF
TRBJ2-1 | TRBV6-5 | TRBD2 | once | TGTGCCAGCAGTTACCTGACTAGCGGGGGTCACAATGAGCAGTTCTTC | CASSYLTSGGHNEQFF
TRBJ2-7 | TRBV21-1 | - | - | TGTGCCAGCAGCAAATCCCCCTCCGACCCGGCTGGGGGACCTACTACTACTTGGGAGTACGAGCAGTACTTC | CASSKSPSDPAGGPTTTWEYEQYF
TRBJ2-2 | TRBV7-2 | TRBD2 | - | TGTGCCAGCAGCTTACGCGGGGGATCGGGGGAGCTGTTTTTT | CASSLRGGSGELFF
TRBJ2-7 | TRBV12-3/TRBV12-4 | - | many | TGTGCCAGCAGCCGCCCCCCGGACTCCTACGAGCAGTACTTC | CASSRPPDSYEQYF
TRBJ2-3 | TRBV29-1 | TRBD2 | many | TGCAGCGTCGATACTGGACTAGCCGTGGCGACAGATACGCAGTATTTT | CSVDTGLAVATDTQYF
TRBJ2-3 | TRBV7-2 | TRBD1 | - | TGTGCCAGCAGCCCACGACAGGGACGAAGAGATACGCAGTATTTT | CASSPRQGRRDTQYF
TRBJ1-1 | TRBV12-3/TRBV12-4 | - | - | TGTGCCAGCAGTTTCGTGGGTCCTAACACTGAAGCTTTCTTT | CASSFVGPNTEAFF
TRBJ2-1 | TRBV20-1 | TRBD1 | few | TGCAGTGCTAGAGAGGACAGGGTTCTGGATGAGCAGTTCTTC | CSAREDRVLDEQFF
TRBJ2-1 | TRBV10-3 | TRBD2 | few | TGTGCCATCAGTGAGCCGGGGACTAGCGGGTTAATAAAGCAGTTCTTC | CAISEPGTSGLIKQFF
TRBJ2-4 | TRBV7-9 | TRBD2 | - | TGTGCCAGCAGCTTCGAGCGGGGAGGGAACATTCAGTACTTC | CASSFERGGNIQYF
TRBJ2-7 | TRBV5-1 | TRBD2 | once | TGCGCCAGCAGCTTGGAGGGTCTGAGGCGGGGGGTCTCCTACAATGAGCAGTACTTC | CASSLEGLRRGVSYNEQYF
TRBJ2-7 | TRBV20-1 | - | few | TGCAGTGCCACGGTCGGGACACAAGCTACCTACGAGCAGTACTTC | CSATVGTQATYEQYF
TRBJ2-5 | TRBV5-6 | TRBD2 | - | TGTGCCAGCAGCTTCCTAGGACTAGGTGGAGAGACCCAGTACTTC | CASSFLGLGGETQYF
TRBJ2-5 | TRBV5-1 | - | - | TGCGCCAGCAGCTTGGGGGGGCAAAGAGAGACCCAGTACTTC | CASSLGGQRETQYF
TRBJ1-2 | TRBV3-1 | - | - | TGTGCCAGCAGCCTTTGGGAGGCGGAATATGGCTACACCTTT | CASSLWEAEYGYTF
TRBJ2-1 | TRBV24-1 | TRBD2 | - | TGTGCCACCAGTGACCCGGGACTAGCGGGGAACAATGAGCAGTTCTTC | CATSDPGLAGNNEQFF
TRBJ1-2 | TRBV7-2 | TRBD1 | few | TGTGCCAGCAGCCCAGGGGTGGGGACAGGCACCTACACCTTC | CASSPGVGTGTYTF
TRBJ2-7 | TRBV3-1 | TRBD2 | few | TGTGCCAGCAGCCCTGAGACTAGCGGGGGGACCTACGAGCAGTACTTC | CASSPETSGGTYEQYF
TRBJ2-1 | TRBV12-3/TRBV12-4 | TRBD2 | - | TGTGCCAGCAGTTCAAAGGGACTAGTGGTTTGGGAGCAGTTCTTC | CASSSKGLVVWEQFF
TRBJ2-7 | TRBV7-2 | TRBD1 | few | TGTGCCAGCAGCCGAACCGACAGGGGAACCTACGAGCAGTACTTC | CASSRTDRGTYEQYF